The clone carrying this TCR beta chain was picked up one time. As yet, its antigen is unknown. These data originate in a study of T cells in localized non-small cell lung cancer. The study's findings and limits: Compared with tumor, uninvolved adjacent lung displayed greater T cell clonality, ranking highest overall. Median detection of top 100 tumor clones in adjacent lung was over 45 clones. As only one tumor region underwent sequencing, heterogeneity remains possible.

Clones were sequenced by immunoSEQ multiplex PCR, and TCRdb holds only the in-frame ones, with some missing. The table includes around 36,000 clones, 75% to 85% detected once. CDR3 size: 14 residues. Trimming cost V 5 bases and J 4 bases, with 12 bases left between them. From germline, CDR1 is MNHEY and CDR2 SMNVEV (reference sequence). This sequence was found in a woman aged 40-75 years with stage II squamous cell lung carcinoma. The sample consisted of PBMCs, taken before any cancer treatment. The rearrangement links TRBV27 to TRBJ1-3; D remains ambiguous. CDR3 protein: CASSPSGIGNTIYF. DNA of the CDR3: TGTGCCAGCAGTCCCTCCGGCATCGGAAACACCATATATTTT.